This T cell receptor beta chain was sequenced during a study of blood T cell repertoires in COVID-19. Looking at the study overall: Whether acute or convalescent, the COVID-19 samples came from the United States, Italy and Spain. From T cells, B-cell-depleted T cells, or PBMCs came the material, which was cDNA or gDNA.

In the authors' workflow: Amplification of reference gene primers was used by the study to estimate nucleated cell counts. Sequencing was performed with immunoSEQ multiplex PCR; in TCRdb, only in-frame clones are kept and a portion is missing. From that table come the V and J calls and clone size; the DNA was used to work out D and trimming. The sample shows tens of thousands of clones, roughly 87% of them seen only once. Patients at the Seattle site were enrolled during active infection and followed longitudinally. The TCR sequence derives from a middle-aged man with COVID-19, enrolled during active disease. Material: peripheral blood.

The CDR3 is CASSFGTGAGYTF. CDR3 DNA: TGTGCCAGCAGCTTCGGGACAGGGGCTGGCTACACCTTC. J is TRBJ1-2 and V is TRBV7-9; 10 bases are a match to TRBD1. Germline assignment: CDR1 SEHNR and CDR2 FQNEAQ (reference sequence). V was clipped by 3 bases and J by 7 bases; unmatched bases: 2. This CDR3 contains 13 residues.